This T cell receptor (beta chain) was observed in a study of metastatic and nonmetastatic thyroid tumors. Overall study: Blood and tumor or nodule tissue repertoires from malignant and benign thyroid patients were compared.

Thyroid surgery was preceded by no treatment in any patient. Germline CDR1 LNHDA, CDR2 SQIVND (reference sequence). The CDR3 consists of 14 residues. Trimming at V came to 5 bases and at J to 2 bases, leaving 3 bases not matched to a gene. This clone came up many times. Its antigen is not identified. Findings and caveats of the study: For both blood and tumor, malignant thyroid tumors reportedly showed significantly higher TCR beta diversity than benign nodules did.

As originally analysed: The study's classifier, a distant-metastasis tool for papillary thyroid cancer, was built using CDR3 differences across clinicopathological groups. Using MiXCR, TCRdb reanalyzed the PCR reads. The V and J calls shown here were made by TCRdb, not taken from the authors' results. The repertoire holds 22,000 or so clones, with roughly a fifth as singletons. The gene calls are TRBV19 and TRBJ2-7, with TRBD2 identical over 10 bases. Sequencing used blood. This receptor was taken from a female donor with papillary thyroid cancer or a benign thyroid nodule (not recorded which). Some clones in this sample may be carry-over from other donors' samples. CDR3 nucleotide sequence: TGTGCCAGTAGTTCAAGCGGGAGGGCCTACGAGCAGTACTTC. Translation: CASSSSGRAYEQYF. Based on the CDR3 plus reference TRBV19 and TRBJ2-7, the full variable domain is DGGITQSPKYLFRKEGQNVTLSCEQNLNHDAMYWYRQDPGQGLRLIYYSQIVNDFQKGDIAEGYSVSREKKESFPLTVTSAQKNPTAFYLCASSSSGRAYEQYFGPGTRLTVT.